This T cell receptor beta chain is from a study of radiation and T cells in renal cell carcinoma. Background on the study: Nephrectomy followed 15 Gy stereotactic body radiation by 4 weeks.

The method was immunoSEQ multiplex PCR; TCRdb's version includes in-frame clones alone and lacks a portion of them. The repertoire has more than 140,000 clones, roughly 83% of them found once; the top ten carry less than 25%. Time point described: baseline pretreatment blood. Noted treatment: 15 Gy SBRT to primary tumor, nephrectomy 4 weeks later. Radiation-treated patients gave blood at baseline, week 2 and week 4. The sequence came from a woman in her 50s with renal cell carcinoma. The specimen comprised blood, sampled from a patient whose treatment included radiotherapy and nephrectomy.

CDR3 residues: CASSSPGQGVLHF. CDR3 in DNA: TGTGCCAGCAGTTCACCAGGACAGGGTGTTTTGCATTTT. The chain joins TRBV27 to TRBJ1-5, with 8 bases matching TRBD1. Germline V CDR1 and CDR2: MNHEY, SMNVEV (reference sequence). The V gene end was trimmed by 4 bases and the J gene end by 15 bases; junction bases not matched to a gene: 11. The CDR3 is 13 residues long.